The 7 T cell receptor beta chains listed next were all sequenced from one sample in a study of control samples from healthy donors and cancer patients. The protocol was immunoSEQ multiplex PCR, while the TCRdb copy is restricted to in-frame clones and leaves out a portion. The sample includes over 100,000 clones, more than 80% seen only once; the top ten take roughly 2.6%. The specimen was blood. The receptor set was obtained from a man aged 35-49 years in good health.

This clone was seen a single time. CDR3 nucleotides: TGTGCCAGCAGCCTGTCCGGGCCAGGGCCGTACACCTTC. This codes for CASSLSGPGPYTF. The chain joins TRBV3-1 (or the pseudogene TRBV3-2) to TRBJ1-2; the D gene is possibly TRBD1 (5 bases). Germline V gene sequence: CDR1 LGHDT, CDR2 YNNKEL (reference sequence). Trimming stripped 4 bases from V and 11 bases from J, with 17 bases between. This CDR3 spans 13 amino acids.

The chain uses TRBV5-1 and TRBJ1-2; TRBD1 might be the D (6 bases). V lost 1 base, J lost 0 bases, and 22 bases lay in between. CDR1 is SGHRS and CDR2 is YFSETQ in the germline V gene. This CDR3 region has 19 residues. In DNA form, the CDR3 reads TGCGCCAGCAGCTTGATCTTGATGGCGGCGGCAGGGGCTAACTATGGCTACACCTTC. It specifies CASSLILMAAAGANYGYTF.

The chain couples TRBV11-2 to TRBJ1-6; D not resolved. This CDR3 has 15 amino acids. V dropped 6 bases and J dropped 10 bases, with 19 bases sitting between them. Looked up from germline, CDR1 is SGHAT and CDR2 is FQNNGV. The CDR3 reads CASSIPRGFGSPLHF. CDR3 sequence (DNA): TGTGCCAGCAGTATACCTAGAGGGTTCGGGTCACCCCTCCACTTT. Variable domain in full (rest from reference TRBV11-2 and TRBJ1-6): EAGVAQSPRYKIIEKRQSVAFWCNPISGHATLYWYQQILGQGPKLLIQFQNNGVVDDSQLPKDRFSAERLKGVDSTLKIQPAKLEDSAVYLCASSIPRGFGSPLHFGNGTRLTVT.

This chain uses TRBV6-5 with TRBJ2-2, with 11 bases fitting TRBD2. This CDR3 comprises 14 residues. Germline V gene data show CDR1 as MNHEY and CDR2 as SVGAGI. Unmatched junction bases numbered 3, after V lost 7 bases and J lost 5 bases. CDR3 loop: CASKTSGGTGELFF. CDR3 DNA: TGTGCCAGCAAAACTAGCGGGGGAACCGGGGAGCTGTTTTTT.

The gene calls are TRBV5-1 and TRBJ1-1; D remains unclear. The length of the CDR3 is 13 residues. Germline V gives CDR1 SGHRS, CDR2 YFSETQ. V was cut by 4 bases and J by 3 bases, with 10 bases left in between. The CDR3 DNA reads TGCGCCAGCAGCCCGGACGGGGACACTGAAGCTTTCTTT. It yields the protein CASSPDGDTEAFF.

J is TRBJ1-3 and V is TRBV28, with a possible D match to TRBD1 (6 bases). This CDR3 region has 16 residues. Germline V CDR1 and CDR2: MDHEN, SYDVKM. V lost 5 bases to trimming and J lost 0 bases, with 14 bases between them. CDR3 DNA: TGTGCCAGCAGTCTTAGATCAGGGGTCTCTGGAAACACCATATATTTT. Translating it yields CASSLRSGVSGNTIYF.

The V gene is TRBV7-8, the J gene TRBJ2-1; perhaps TRBD1 as D (6 bases). This CDR3 has 15 amino acids. The germline CDR1 and CDR2 sequences are SGHVS and FQNEAQ. V was shortened by 5 bases and J by 5 bases, with 16 bases between the two germline ends. CDR3 DNA sequence: TGTGCCAGCAGCGTGTACAGGGTTCCGCACAATGAGCAGTTCTTC. Translating it yields CASSVYRVPHNEQFF.